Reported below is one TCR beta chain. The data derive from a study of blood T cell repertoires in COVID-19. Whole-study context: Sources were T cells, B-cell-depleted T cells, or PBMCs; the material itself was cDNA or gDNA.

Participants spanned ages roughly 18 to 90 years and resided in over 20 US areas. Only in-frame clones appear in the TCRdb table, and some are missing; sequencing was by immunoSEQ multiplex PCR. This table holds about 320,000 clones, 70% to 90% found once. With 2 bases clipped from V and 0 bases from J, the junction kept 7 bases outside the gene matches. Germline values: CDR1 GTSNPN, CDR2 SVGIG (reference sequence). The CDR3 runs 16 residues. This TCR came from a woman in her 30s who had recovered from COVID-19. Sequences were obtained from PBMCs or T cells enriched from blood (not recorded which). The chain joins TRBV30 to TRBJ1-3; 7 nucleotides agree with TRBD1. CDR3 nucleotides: TGTGCCTGGAGTATCAAAACAGGGGTCTCTGGAAACACCATATATTTT. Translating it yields CAWSIKTGVSGNTIYF.